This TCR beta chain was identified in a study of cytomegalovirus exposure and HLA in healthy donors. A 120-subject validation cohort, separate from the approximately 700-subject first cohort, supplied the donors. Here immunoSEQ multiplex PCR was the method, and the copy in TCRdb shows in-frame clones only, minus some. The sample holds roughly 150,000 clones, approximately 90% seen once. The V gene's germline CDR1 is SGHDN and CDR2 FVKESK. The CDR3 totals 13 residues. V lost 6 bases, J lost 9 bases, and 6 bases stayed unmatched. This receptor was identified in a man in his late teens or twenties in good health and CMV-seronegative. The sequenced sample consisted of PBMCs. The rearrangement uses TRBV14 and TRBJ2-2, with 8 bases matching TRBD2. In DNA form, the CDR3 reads TGTGCCAGCAGTTCGGGACTAGGCAGGGAGCTGTTTTTT. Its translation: CASSSGLGRELFF.